Here is one T cell receptor beta chain with its context. This record belongs to a study of shared clonotypes between healthy human individuals. Looked up from germline, CDR1 is MDHEN and CDR2 is SYDVKM. The CDR3 runs to 14 residues. V was clipped by 10 bases and J by 2 bases; unmatched bases: 9. Profiling relied on immunoSEQ multiplex PCR, and the TCRdb table lists in-frame clones only, not all of them. The sample shows 2 million to 2.5 million clones, under 95% of them seen only once. The rearrangement links TRBV28 to TRBJ2-3; 7 bases are shared with TRBD2. Sequences were obtained from naive CD4+ T cells from PBMCs. Subset here: CD45RA+ positively selected. This TCR was recovered from a man younger than 30 in good health. Some clones in this sample may be carry-over from other donors' samples. CDR3: CAIDRRGFTDTQYF. CDR3 coding DNA: TGTGCCATCGACCGGCGGGGGTTCACAGATACGCAGTATTTT.